The 3 T cell receptor beta chains in this list originate from one sample, sequenced in a study of blood T cell repertoires in COVID-19 (dated by TCRdb to about 2020). The receptor library was made with the immunoSEQ multiplex PCR assay. TCRdb retrieved this table from immuneACCESS and kept in-frame rearrangements only. Not all clones are present; in checked studies, unresolved V genes account for under half, and no reason is known for the remainder. In this sample the table shows 130,000 or so clones, around 88% of which occur a single time. The biggest ten clones account for approximately 4.5% of the sample. The sequenced sample consisted of peripheral blood. The receptors shown here come from a man aged 60-69 years with COVID-19, enrolled during active disease.

The rearrangement joins TRBV23-1 to TRBJ2-1, with 12 positions matching TRBD2. TRBV23-1 counts as an open reading frame of uncertain function. V trimming: 4 bases; J trimming: 8 bases; junction bases outside the gene matches: 3. This CDR3 comprises 14 residues. The chain's CDR3 is CASSRGLAGYEQFF. The CDR3 DNA reads as TGCGCCAGCAGTCGAGGACTAGCGGGGTATGAGCAGTTCTTC.

This chain joins TRBV29-1 and TRBJ1-1; weak D call: TRBD1 (5 bases). Per germline, CDR1 SQVTM and CDR2 ANQGSEA. The CDR3 extends over 13 amino acids. The V gene lost 3 bases and the J gene lost 5 bases, with 13 bases spanning the gap. CDR3 in amino acids: CSVEKGLGTEAFF. DNA for the CDR3: TGCAGCGTTGAGAAGGGGTTGGGGACTGAAGCTTTCTTT.

J is TRBJ1-2 and V is TRBV21-1; the table's D call, TRBD1, has no DNA check behind it. TRBV21-1 is listed as a pseudogene. This CDR3 contains 16 residues. CDR3 DNA sequence: TGTGCCAGCAGCAAAGGGGACCGGGACAGGGTCGAGGGCTACACCTTC. It specifies CASSKGDRDRVEGYTF.